Listed below are T cell receptor beta chains from one sample, sequenced in a study of T cell repertoires in cytomegalovirus infection. TCRdb used MiXCR to reprocess the reads, holding one entry per CDR3 protein. Among hundreds of thousands of distinct CDR3 sequences listed, more than 8% were seen once. The sequencing input was PBMCs. The source is a human donor in good health (CMV status not recorded). Some clones in this sample may be carry-over from other donors' samples. CDR3s include the opening cysteine and the closing phenylalanine or tryptophan. The D gene is left open where the match is weak. The size of a clone is reported for some rows only, either as once, few or many, or as a class for expanded clones.

many	TRBV7-2	TRBJ1-4	.	CASSLGTYGHANEKLFF	TGTGCCAGCAGCTTAGGCACTTATGGACATGCTAATGAAAAACTGTTTTTT
.	TRBV7-9	TRBJ1-5	TRBD1	CASGQGDQPQHF	TGTGCCAGCGGACAGGGGGATCAGCCCCAGCATTTT
.	TRBV25-1	TRBJ1-2	.	CASSDHEGRGQDYGYTF	TGTGCCAGCAGTGACCATGAGGGAAGGGGACAAGACTATGGCTACACCTTC
few	TRBV14	TRBJ1-6	TRBD1	CASSDRGRANSPLHF	TGTGCCAGCAGCGACAGGGGGCGTGCGAATTCACCCCTCCACTTT
.	TRBV12-3/TRBV12-4	TRBJ1-2	.	CASSLRRDRGYTF	TGTGCCAGCAGTTTACGCAGGGATCGCGGCTACACCTTC
many	TRBV7-2	TRBJ2-2	TRBD2	CASSIHSTSGGPNTGELFF	TGTGCCAGCAGCATACATTCGACTAGCGGGGGGCCAAACACCGGGGAGCTGTTTTTT
many	TRBV7-2	TRBJ2-4	TRBD1	CASSSDRGYIQYF	TGTGCCAGCAGCTCTGACAGGGGGTACATTCAGTACTTC
few	TRBV6-5	TRBJ1-1	.	CASSPRPVTGEAFF	TGTGCCAGCAGTCCAAGACCGGTGACGGGTGAAGCTTTCTTT
few	TRBV12-3/TRBV12-4	TRBJ1-5	TRBD1	CASSLRDRGKPQHF	TGTGCCAGCAGTTTAAGAGACAGGGGGAAACCCCAGCATTTT
many	TRBV7-2	TRBJ1-4	.	CASSLGSTSANEKLFF	TGTGCCAGCAGCTTAGGTTCCACCTCAGCAAATGAAAAACTGTTTTTT
many	TRBV7-2	TRBJ1-5	.	CASAGQLNQPQHF	TGTGCCAGCGCGGGGCAGCTCAATCAGCCCCAGCATTTT
few	TRBV4-2	TRBJ2-3	.	CASSPMGRDTQYF	TGTGCCAGCAGCCCCATGGGCCGAGATACGCAGTATTTT
.	TRBV7-6	TRBJ1-2	.	CASSLLGADGYTF	TGTGCCAGCAGCTTATTGGGGGCGGACGGCTACACCTTC
many	TRBV14	TRBJ1-1	.	CASSQDRAGTEAFF	TGTGCCAGCAGCCAAGACAGGGCGGGAACTGAAGCTTTCTTT
.	TRBV4-1	TRBJ2-7	.	CASSQDRGRFYEQYF	TGCGCCAGCAGCCAAGATCGTGGTAGGTTCTACGAGCAGTACTTC
many	TRBV7-3	TRBJ2-3	TRBD1	CASSKDRAADTQYF	TGTGCCAGCAGCAAGGACAGGGCGGCAGATACGCAGTATTTT